This T cell receptor beta chain appears in the sequencing data of a study of T cells in Graves' hyperthyroidism and ophthalmopathy. Graves' hyperthyroidism is called stable when ophthalmopathy does not progress within 18 months. Researchers amplified the TCR beta CDR3 regions from RNA transcripts. First-round RT-PCR targeting the TCR CDR3 was performed with the HTBI primer set. From the multiplex PCR reads, TCRdb called clonotypes with MiXCR, one entry per CDR3 protein. Altogether roughly 740,000 distinct CDR3 sequences are present, over 15% being singletons, with the ten largest covering about 8.4%. V lost 1 base and J 0 bases, leaving 14 bases between the germline ends. The CDR3 consists of 17 residues. Per germline, CDR1 LGHNA and CDR2 YNFKEQ.

The chain employs TRBV4-2 and TRBJ2-3; maybe TRBD1 (6 bases). Sequencing was performed on blood. The TCR sequence derives from a man younger than 35 with Graves' hyperthyroidism. The CDR3 DNA follows: TGTGCCAGCAGCCAAGGCTACAGGGTATCTAGCACAGATACGCAGTATTTT. This gives the protein CASSQGYRVSSTDTQYF.